The rows below give T cell receptor beta chains drawn from one sample of a study of control samples from healthy donors and cancer patients. Some clones are missing from TCRdb's copy, which holds only in-frame ones; the method was immunoSEQ multiplex PCR. In the table there are about 80,000 clones, roughly nine tenths of which are singletons. The material sequenced was blood. The receptors here all came from a man aged 45-65 years in good health. The CDR3 runs from the conserved cysteine through the conserved F or W. The D gene is left open where the match is weak. The size field is filled for only some rows; it gives once, few, many or a size class.

D,V,size,J,CDR3,DNA
NA,TRBV27,NA,TRBJ1-1,CASWAWGGITEAFF,TGTGCCAGCTGGGCATGGGGGGGAATCACTGAAGCTTTCTTT
NA,TRBV21-1,NA,TRBJ1-1,CASSHKRQRWGTEAFF,TGTGCCAGCAGCCACAAGCGGCAAAGGTGGGGGACTGAAGCTTTCTTT
NA,TRBV27,NA,TRBJ2-5,CASSLAGGAETQYF,TGTGCCAGCAGCCTTGCCGGAGGGGCAGAGACCCAGTACTTC
NA,TRBV19,NA,TRBJ2-5,CASSQQGGETQYF,TGTGCCAGTAGTCAGCAGGGTGGGGAGACCCAGTACTTC
NA,TRBV7-3,NA,TRBJ2-7,CASSRGSSYEQYF,TGTGCCAGCAGCCGGGGGAGTTCCTACGAGCAGTACTTC
NA,TRBV2,NA,TRBJ1-2,CASSETGTFYGYTF,TGTGCCAGCAGTGAAACGGGCACCTTCTATGGCTACACCTTC
NA,TRBV11-2,NA,TRBJ2-4,CASSAAGFEKNIQYF,TGTGCCAGCAGCGCCGCGGGGTTCGAGAAAAACATTCAGTACTTC
TRBD2,TRBV29-1,NA,TRBJ2-1,CSVKRGTTYNEQFF,TGCAGCGTAAAGCGGGGGACCACCTACAATGAGCAGTTCTTC
NA,TRBV10-2,NA,TRBJ2-3,CASSLGGDTQYF,TGCGCCAGCAGTCTCGGAGGAGATACGCAGTATTTT
NA,TRBV6-5,many,TRBJ2-2,CASSRTTGELFF,TGTGCCAGCAGTAGGACCACCGGGGAGCTGTTTTTT
NA,TRBV5-6,NA,TRBJ1-1,CASSPWGTEAFF,TGTGCCAGCAGCCCGTGGGGGACTGAAGCTTTCTTT
TRBD2,TRBV30,once,TRBJ2-1,CACTTGTSFEQFF,TGTGCCTGCACAACCGGGACTAGCTTTGAGCAGTTCTTC
NA,TRBV4-2,NA,TRBJ2-2,CASSQGTAGPNTGELFF,TGTGCCAGCAGCCAAGGTACGGCGGGACCAAACACCGGGGAGCTGTTTTTT
NA,TRBV9,once,TRBJ1-4,CASSAPGTKDEKLFF,TGTGCCAGCAGCGCTCCGGGGACGAAGGATGAAAAACTGTTTTTT
NA,TRBV24-1,NA,TRBJ2-1,CATSPSGNEQFF,TGTGCCACCAGTCCCTCGGGCAATGAGCAGTTCTTC
NA,TRBV6-2/TRBV6-3,once,TRBJ2-7,CASSYATGTASYEQYF,TGTGCCAGCAGTTACGCTACCGGGACGGCCTCCTACGAGCAGTACTTC
TRBD1,TRBV28,NA,TRBJ1-1,CASSPGDREGTEAFF,TGTGCCAGCAGTCCCGGCGACAGGGAGGGCACTGAAGCTTTCTTT
NA,TRBV6-5,once,TRBJ2-7,CASSYSPTVSYEQYF,TGTGCCAGCAGTTACTCCCCGACAGTTTCCTACGAGCAGTACTTC
NA,TRBV6-6,NA,TRBJ2-7,CASSRPGVGPAGEQYF,TGTGCCAGCAGTCGACCCGGGGTAGGCCCGGCGGGAGAGCAGTACTTC
NA,TRBV2,NA,TRBJ1-4,CASSDPGEGRKLFF,TGTGCCAGCAGTGACCCTGGGGAGGGCCGAAAACTGTTTTTT
NA,TRBV27,few,TRBJ1-2,CASSFDLGTNGYTF,TGTGCCAGCAGTTTTGATCTGGGAACGAACGGCTACACCTTC
TRBD1,TRBV24-1,NA,TRBJ2-1,CATSDLTGTGGNEQFF,TGTGCCACCAGTGATCTAACCGGGACAGGGGGAAATGAGCAGTTCTTC
NA,TRBV5-1,NA,TRBJ1-5,CASSSDGDLNQPQHF,TGCGCCAGCAGCTCGGACGGGGACCTCAATCAGCCCCAGCATTTT
NA,TRBV4-1,NA,TRBJ2-7,CASSLDQTSYEQYF,TGCGCCAGCAGCCTAGACCAAACCTCCTACGAGCAGTACTTC
NA,TRBV11-3,NA,TRBJ2-1,CASSFRTSSYNEQFF,TGTGCCAGCAGCTTCAGAACCAGCTCCTACAATGAGCAGTTCTTC
NA,TRBV5-4,many,TRBJ1-1,CASSLGYTEAFF,TGTGCCAGCAGCTTAGGGTACACTGAAGCTTTCTTT
NA,TRBV9,NA,TRBJ2-7,CASSVAWGDYEQYF,TGTGCCAGCAGCGTAGCTTGGGGGGATTACGAGCAGTACTTC
TRBD1,TRBV6-5,once,TRBJ1-2,CASRTGDRGYTF,TGTGCCAGTAGAACAGGGGATCGGGGCTACACCTTC
NA,TRBV14,NA,TRBJ2-6,CASSQELPSGANVLTF,TGTGCCAGCAGCCAAGAGCTGCCCTCTGGGGCCAACGTCCTGACTTTC
TRBD2,TRBV9,few,TRBJ2-3,CASSPGGRNTQYF,TGTGCCAGCAGCCCGGGAGGGAGGAATACGCAGTATTTT
NA,TRBV4-1,NA,TRBJ1-1,CASSSSPGGGAEAFF,TGCGCCAGCAGCTCAAGCCCGGGGGGCGGAGCTGAAGCTTTCTTT
NA,TRBV7-6,NA,TRBJ2-3,CASSLRQGTDTQYF,TGTGCCAGCAGCTTAAGGCAAGGGACAGATACGCAGTATTTT
TRBD2,TRBV30,few,TRBJ2-3,CAWSVLAVSTDTQYF,TGTGCCTGGAGTGTACTAGCGGTGAGCACAGATACGCAGTATTTT